The entry below gives a single T cell receptor beta chain sequence along with its context. What it recognizes is unknown. The record originates from a study of cytomegalovirus exposure and HLA in healthy donors. Study observations and caveats: Because they were indistinguishable, some V segments, including TRBV6-2 and TRBV6-3, were excluded. Most TCR beta V segments were productive about 90% or about 30% of the time in an earlier analysis.

Germline V CDR1 and CDR2: MNHEY, SVGAGI. V was clipped by 7 bases and J by 4 bases; unmatched bases: 10. The CDR3 spans 15 residues. The PCR used 60 Vbeta and 13 Jbeta primers. Profiled with immunoSEQ multiplex PCR; TCRdb holds only in-frame clones, not every one. Among about 82,000 clones, over 75% were seen once, and the ten largest hold over 10%. The sample taken for sequencing was PBMCs. The chain uses TRBV6-5 and TRBJ1-2; 9 positions match TRBD1. This clonotype was obtained from a human donor in good health. The CDR3 DNA reads TGTGCCAGCACCCCAAGGACAGGGGTGGTCTATGGCTACACCTTC. Protein: CASTPRTGVVYGYTF.